This section outlines one T cell receptor beta chain sequence together with its context. Its antigen is unidentified. The sample belongs to a study of T cells in Graves' hyperthyroidism and ophthalmopathy. Study information: At the time of initial diagnosis and before any treatment, peripheral blood was collected. General study findings and limits: The model foresaw ophthalmopathy a median approximately 6.3 months prior to onset.

The V gene lost 6 bases and the J gene lost 6 bases, with 21 bases spanning the gap. In germline, CDR1 is GTSNPN, CDR2 SVGIG (reference sequence). The CDR3 spans 14 residues. Authors of the study amplified TCR beta CDR3 regions from RNA transcripts. HTBI primers were employed in a first-round RT-PCR of the TCR CDR3. TCRdb recomputed calls from the multiplex PCR reads with MiXCR, one row per CDR3 protein. The table lists 300,000 to 450,000 distinct CDR3 sequences, approximately 12% of them singletons. This TCR came from a man aged 30 to 45 with Graves' hyperthyroidism that later progressed to Graves' ophthalmopathy. Specimen: blood. V is TRBV30 and J is TRBJ2-7; D might be TRBD2 (7 bases). The CDR3 DNA is TGTGCCTGCCACCCTAGGGGGGGGGGTTCCGAGCAGTACTTC. This encodes CACHPRGGGSEQYF.